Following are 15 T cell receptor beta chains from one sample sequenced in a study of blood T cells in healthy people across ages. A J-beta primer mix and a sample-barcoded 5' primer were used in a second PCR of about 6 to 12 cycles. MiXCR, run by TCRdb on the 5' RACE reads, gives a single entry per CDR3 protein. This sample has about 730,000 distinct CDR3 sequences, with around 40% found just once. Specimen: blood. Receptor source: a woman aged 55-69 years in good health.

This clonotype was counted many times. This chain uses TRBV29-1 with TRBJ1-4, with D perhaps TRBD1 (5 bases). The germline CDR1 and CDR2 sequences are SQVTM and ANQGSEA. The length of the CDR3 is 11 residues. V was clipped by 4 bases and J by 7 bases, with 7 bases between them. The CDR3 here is CSVGGGEKLFF. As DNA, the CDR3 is TGCAGCGTTGGGGGGGGTGAAAAACTGTTTTTT.

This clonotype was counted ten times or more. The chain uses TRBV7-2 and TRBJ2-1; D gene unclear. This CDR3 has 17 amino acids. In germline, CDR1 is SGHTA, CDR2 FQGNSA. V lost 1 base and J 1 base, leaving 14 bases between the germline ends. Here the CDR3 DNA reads TGTGCCAGCAGCTTAGTTCCTGGGGTGGCGTCCTACAATGAGCAGTTCTTC. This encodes CASSLVPGVASYNEQFF.

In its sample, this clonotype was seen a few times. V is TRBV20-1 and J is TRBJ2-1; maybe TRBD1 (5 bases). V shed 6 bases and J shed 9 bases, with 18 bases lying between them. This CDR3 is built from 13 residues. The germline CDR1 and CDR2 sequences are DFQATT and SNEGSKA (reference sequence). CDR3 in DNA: TGCAGTGCCAAGGACAACGCCTGGGGTGAGCAGTTCTTC. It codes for CSAKDNAWGEQFF.

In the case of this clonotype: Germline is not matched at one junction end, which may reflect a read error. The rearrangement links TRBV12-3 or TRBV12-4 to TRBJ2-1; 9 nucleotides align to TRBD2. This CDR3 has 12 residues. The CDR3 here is CASSQLAGERFF. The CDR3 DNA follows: TGTGCCAGCAGTCAACTAGCGGGTGAGCGGTTCTTC.

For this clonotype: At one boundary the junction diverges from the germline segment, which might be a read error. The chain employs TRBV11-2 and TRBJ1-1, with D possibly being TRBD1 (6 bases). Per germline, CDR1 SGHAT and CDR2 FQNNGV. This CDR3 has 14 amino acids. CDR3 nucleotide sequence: TGTGCCAGCAGCTCGGTACAGGGCCAGACTGAGGCTTTCTTT. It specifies CASSSVQGQTEAFF.

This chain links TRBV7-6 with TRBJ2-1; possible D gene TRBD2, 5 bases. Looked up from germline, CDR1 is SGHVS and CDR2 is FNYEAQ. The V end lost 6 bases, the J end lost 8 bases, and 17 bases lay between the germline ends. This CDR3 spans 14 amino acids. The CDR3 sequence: CASSWALGGDEQFF. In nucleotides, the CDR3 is TGTGCCAGCAGTTGGGCCCTAGGAGGCGATGAGCAGTTCTTC.

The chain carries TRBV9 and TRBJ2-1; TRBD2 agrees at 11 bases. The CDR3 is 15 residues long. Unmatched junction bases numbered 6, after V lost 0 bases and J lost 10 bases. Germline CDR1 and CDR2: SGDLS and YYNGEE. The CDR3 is CASSVETSGSREQFF. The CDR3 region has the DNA TGTGCCAGCAGCGTAGAAACTAGCGGGAGTCGGGAGCAGTTCTTC. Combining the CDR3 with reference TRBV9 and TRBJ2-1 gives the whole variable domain DSGVTQTPKHLITATGQRVTLRCSPRSGDLSVYWYQQSLDQGLQFLIQYYNGEERAKGNILERFSAQQFPDLHSELNLSSLELGDSALYFCASSVETSGSREQFFGPGTRLTVL.

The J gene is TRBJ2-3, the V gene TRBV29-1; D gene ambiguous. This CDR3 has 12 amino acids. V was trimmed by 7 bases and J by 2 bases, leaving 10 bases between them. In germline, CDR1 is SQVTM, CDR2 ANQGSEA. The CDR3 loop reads CSAADHTDTQYF. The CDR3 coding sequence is TGCAGCGCCGCGGACCACACAGATACGCAGTATTTT.

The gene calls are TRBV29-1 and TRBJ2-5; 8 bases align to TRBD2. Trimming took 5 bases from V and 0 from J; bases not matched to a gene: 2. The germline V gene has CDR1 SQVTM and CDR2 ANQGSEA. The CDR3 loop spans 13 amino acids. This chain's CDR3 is CSVSGRNQETQYF. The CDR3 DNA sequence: TGCAGCGTTAGCGGGAGAAACCAAGAGACCCAGTACTTC.

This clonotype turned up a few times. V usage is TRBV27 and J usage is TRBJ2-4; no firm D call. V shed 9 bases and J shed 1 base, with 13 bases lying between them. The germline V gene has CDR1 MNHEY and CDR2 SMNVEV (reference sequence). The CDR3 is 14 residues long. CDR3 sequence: CASRAFGAKNIQYF. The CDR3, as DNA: TGTGCCAGTCGGGCTTTCGGGGCCAAAAACATTCAGTACTTC.

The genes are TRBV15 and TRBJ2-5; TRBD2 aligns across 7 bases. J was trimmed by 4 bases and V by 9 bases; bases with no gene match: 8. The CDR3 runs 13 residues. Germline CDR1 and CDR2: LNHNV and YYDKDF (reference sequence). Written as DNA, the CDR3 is TGTGCCACTACGAAGCGGGACGGAGAGACCCAGTACTTC. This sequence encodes CATTKRDGETQYF.

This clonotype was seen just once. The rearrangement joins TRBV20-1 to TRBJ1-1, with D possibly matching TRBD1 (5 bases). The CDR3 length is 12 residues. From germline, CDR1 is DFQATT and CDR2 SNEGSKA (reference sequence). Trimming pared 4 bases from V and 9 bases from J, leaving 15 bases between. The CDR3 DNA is TGCAGTGCTATCCGGGGGTCGACTAAAGCTTTCTTT. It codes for CSAIRGSTKAFF.

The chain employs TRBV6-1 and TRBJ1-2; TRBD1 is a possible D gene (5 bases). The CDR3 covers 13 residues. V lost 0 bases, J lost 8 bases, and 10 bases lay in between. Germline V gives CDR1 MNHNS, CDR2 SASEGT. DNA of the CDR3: TGTGCCAGCAGTGAAGCCAGGGATCAGGGCTACACCTTC. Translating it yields CASSEARDQGYTF.

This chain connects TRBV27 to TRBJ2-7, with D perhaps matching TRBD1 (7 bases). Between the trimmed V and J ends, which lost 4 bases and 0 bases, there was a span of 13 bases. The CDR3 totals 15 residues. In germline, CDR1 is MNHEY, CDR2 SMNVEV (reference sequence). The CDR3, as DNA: TGTGCCAGCAGTTCCCGACAGGGAGGCTCCTACGAGCAGTACTTC. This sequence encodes CASSSRQGGSYEQYF.

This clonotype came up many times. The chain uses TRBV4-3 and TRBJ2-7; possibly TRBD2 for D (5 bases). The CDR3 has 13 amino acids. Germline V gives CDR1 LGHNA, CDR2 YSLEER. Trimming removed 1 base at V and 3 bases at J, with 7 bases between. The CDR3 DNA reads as TGCGCCAGCAGCCAAGGACGGGACTACGAGCAGTACTTC. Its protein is CASSQGRDYEQYF.